This T cell receptor beta chain was observed in a study of CD8 T cells in Susac syndrome. Whole-study results and caveats: The study acknowledged a relatively small number of individuals in its TCR sequencing and HLA analysis.

This CDR3 is built from 16 residues. J gave up 2 bases and V 5 bases, and 5 bases lay outside the gene matches. CDR1 and CDR2 (germline): MNHNY, SVGAGI (reference sequence). With regard to this clonotype: The antigen remains unidentified.

Reverse transcription of roughly 0.5 to 1 ug RNA was carried out with random hexamers. From the immunoSEQ multiplex PCR reads, TCRdb called clonotypes with MiXCR, one entry per CDR3 protein. The data show roughly 160,000 distinct CDR3 sequences, about 93% seen once. The chain carries TRBV6-6 and TRBJ2-6, with 8 bases fitting TRBD1. The sequence was obtained from a human donor in good health. Sequencing was carried out using CD4+ T cells from PBMCs. The chain's CDR3 is CASSKRTGPGANVLTF. The CDR3, as DNA: TGTGCCAGCAGTAAGAGGACAGGGCCTGGGGCCAACGTCCTGACTTTC.